This T cell receptor beta chain was recorded in a study of tumor and adjacent non-tumor tissue in lung cancer. The junction had 14 bases not matched to a gene; V was cut back by 5 bases and J by 4 bases. This CDR3 spans 19 amino acids. In germline, CDR1 is MNHEY, CDR2 SVGAGI. This clonotype was seen many times. The library came from three nested PCR rounds adapted from ARM-PCR protocols. MiXCR, run by TCRdb on the multiplex PCR reads, gives a single entry per CDR3 protein. This table holds tens of thousands of distinct CDR3 sequences, roughly 75% found once. The template was RNA from unsorted bulk tissue. More than 3 cm separated this lung sample from the edge of the tumor.

The sequence was collected from a woman in her fifties or sixties with non-small cell lung cancer. J is TRBJ2-1 and V is TRBV6-5, with 13 positions matching TRBD2. The sequencing sample was made of distant non-tumor lung tissue. CDR3 protein: CASSPNDYLGLAGYNEQFF. In DNA form, the CDR3 reads TGTGCCAGCAGTCCCAATGATTACCTGGGACTAGCGGGATACAATGAGCAGTTCTTC.